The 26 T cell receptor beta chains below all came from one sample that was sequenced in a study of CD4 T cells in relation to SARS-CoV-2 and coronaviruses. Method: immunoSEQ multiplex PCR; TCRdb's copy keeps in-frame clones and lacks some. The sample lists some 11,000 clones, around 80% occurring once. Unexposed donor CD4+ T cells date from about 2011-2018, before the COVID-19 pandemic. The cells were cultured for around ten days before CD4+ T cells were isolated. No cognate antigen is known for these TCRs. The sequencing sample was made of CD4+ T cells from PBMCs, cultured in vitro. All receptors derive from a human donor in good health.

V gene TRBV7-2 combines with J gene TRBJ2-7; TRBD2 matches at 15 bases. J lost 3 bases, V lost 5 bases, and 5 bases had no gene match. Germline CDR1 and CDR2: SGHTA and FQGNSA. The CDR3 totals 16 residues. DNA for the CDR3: TGTGCCAGCAGCCCCCGGACTAGCGGGAGGGTCTACGAGCAGTACTTC. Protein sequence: CASSPRTSGRVYEQYF. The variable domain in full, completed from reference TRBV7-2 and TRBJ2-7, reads GAGVSQSPSNKVTEKGKDVELRCDPISGHTALYWYRQSLGQGLEFLIYFQGNSAPDKSGLPSDRFSAERTGGSVSTLTIQRTQQEDSAVYLCASSPRTSGRVYEQYFGPGTRLTVT.

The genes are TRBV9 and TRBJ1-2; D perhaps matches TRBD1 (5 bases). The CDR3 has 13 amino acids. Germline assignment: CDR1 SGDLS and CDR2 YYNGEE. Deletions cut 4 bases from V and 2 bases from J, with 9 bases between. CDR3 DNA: TGTGCCAGCAGCCACGGGGCAAACTATGGCTACACCTTC. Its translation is CASSHGANYGYTF.

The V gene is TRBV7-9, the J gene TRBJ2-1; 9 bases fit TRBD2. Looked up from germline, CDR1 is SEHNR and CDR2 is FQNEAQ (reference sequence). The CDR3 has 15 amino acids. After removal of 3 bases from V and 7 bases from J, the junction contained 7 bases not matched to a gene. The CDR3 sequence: CASSFSGRWLNEQFF. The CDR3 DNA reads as TGTGCCAGCAGCTTCAGCGGGAGGTGGTTGAATGAGCAGTTCTTC. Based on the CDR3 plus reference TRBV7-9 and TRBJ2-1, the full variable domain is DTGVSQNPRHKITKRGQNVTFRCDPISEHNRLYWYRQTLGQGPEFLTYFQNEAQLEKSRLLSDRFSAERPKGSFSTLEIQRTEQGDSAMYLCASSFSGRWLNEQFFGPGTRLTVL.

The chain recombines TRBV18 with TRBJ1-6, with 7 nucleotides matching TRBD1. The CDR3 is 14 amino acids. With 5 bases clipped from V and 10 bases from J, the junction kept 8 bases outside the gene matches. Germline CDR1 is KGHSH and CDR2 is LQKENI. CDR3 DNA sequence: TGTGCCAGCTCAACTCAGGGGGAGGAATCACCCCTCCACTTT. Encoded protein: CASSTQGEESPLHF. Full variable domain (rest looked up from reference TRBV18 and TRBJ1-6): NAGVMQNPRHLVRRRGQEARLRCSPMKGHSHVYWYRQLPEEGLKFMVYLQKENIIDESGMPKERFSAEFPKEGPSILRIQQVVRGDSAAYFCASSTQGEESPLHFGNGTRLTVT.

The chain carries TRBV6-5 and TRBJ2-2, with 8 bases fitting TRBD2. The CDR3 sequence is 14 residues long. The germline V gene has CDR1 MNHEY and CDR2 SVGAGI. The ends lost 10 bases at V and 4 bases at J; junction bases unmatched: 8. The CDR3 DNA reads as TGTGCCACCAGATCGGGGGGGCCCACCGGGGAGCTGTTTTTT. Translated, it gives CATRSGGPTGELFF.

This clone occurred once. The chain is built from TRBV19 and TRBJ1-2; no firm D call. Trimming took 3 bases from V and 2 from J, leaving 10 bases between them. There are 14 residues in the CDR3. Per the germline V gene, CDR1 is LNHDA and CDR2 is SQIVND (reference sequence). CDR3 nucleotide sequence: TGTGCCAGTAGTATTTGGAACGGAAACTATGGCTACACCTTC. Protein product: CASSIWNGNYGYTF.

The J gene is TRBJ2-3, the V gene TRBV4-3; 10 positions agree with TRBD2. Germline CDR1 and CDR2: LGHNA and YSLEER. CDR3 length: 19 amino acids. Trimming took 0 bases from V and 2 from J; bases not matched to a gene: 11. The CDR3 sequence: CASSQDGRRTSGSTDTQYF. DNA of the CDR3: TGCGCCAGCAGCCAAGATGGGCGGCGGACTAGCGGTTCCACAGATACGCAGTATTTT.

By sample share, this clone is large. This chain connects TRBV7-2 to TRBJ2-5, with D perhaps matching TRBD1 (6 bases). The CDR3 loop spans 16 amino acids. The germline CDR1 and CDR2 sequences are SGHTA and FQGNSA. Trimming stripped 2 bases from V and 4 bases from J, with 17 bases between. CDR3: CASSLNTGTTRETQYF. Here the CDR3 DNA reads TGTGCCAGCAGCTTAAATACCGGGACAACCAGAGAGACCCAGTACTTC.

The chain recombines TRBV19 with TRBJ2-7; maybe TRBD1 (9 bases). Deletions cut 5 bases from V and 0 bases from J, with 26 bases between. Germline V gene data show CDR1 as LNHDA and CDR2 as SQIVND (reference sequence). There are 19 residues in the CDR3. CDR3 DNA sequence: TGTGCCAGTAGTTCTCACAGGGGGCGCGGGGGGACCACCTCCTACGAGCAGTACTTC. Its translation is CASSSHRGRGGTTSYEQYF.

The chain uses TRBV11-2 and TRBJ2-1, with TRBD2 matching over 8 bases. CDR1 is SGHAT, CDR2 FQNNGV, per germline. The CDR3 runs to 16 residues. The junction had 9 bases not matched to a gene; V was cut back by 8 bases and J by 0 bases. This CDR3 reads CASRRSSGISYNEQFF. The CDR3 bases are TGTGCCAGCCGCCGCAGTAGCGGGATCTCCTACAATGAGCAGTTCTTC.

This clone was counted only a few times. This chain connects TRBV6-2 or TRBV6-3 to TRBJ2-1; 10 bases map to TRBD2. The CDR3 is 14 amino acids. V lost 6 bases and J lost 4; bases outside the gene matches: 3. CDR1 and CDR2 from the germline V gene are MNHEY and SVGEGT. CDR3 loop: CASSPAGGYNEQFF. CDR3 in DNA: TGTGCCAGCAGCCCAGCGGGAGGGTACAATGAGCAGTTCTTC.

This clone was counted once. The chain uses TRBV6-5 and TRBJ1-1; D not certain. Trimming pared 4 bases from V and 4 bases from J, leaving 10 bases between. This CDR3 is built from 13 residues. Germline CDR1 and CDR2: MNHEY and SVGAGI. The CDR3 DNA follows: TGTGCCAGCAGTTTCGGGTGGGTCACTGAAGCTTTCTTT. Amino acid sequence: CASSFGWVTEAFF.

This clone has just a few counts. The CDR3, as DNA: TGTGCCAGCAGTTACTCGGTGACCCAAGAGACCCAGTACTTC. Encoded protein: CASSYSVTQETQYF. The J gene is TRBJ2-5, the V gene TRBV6-6; D call uncertain. Trimming took 0 bases from V and 1 from J, leaving 6 bases between them. Germline V CDR1 and CDR2: MNHNY, SVGAGI (reference sequence). The CDR3 totals 14 residues.

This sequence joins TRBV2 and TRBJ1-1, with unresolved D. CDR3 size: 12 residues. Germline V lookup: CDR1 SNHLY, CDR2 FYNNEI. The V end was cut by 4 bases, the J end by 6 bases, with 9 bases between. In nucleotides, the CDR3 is TGTGCCAGCAGTGCGGGCACCGCTGAAGCTTTCTTT. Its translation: CASSAGTAEAFF.

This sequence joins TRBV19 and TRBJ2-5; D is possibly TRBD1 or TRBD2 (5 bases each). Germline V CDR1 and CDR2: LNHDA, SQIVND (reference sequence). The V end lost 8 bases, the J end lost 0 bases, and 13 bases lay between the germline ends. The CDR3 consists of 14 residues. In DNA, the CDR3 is TGTGCCAGTCGAGGGGCCGCCCACCAAGAGACCCAGTACTTC. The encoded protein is CASRGAAHQETQYF.

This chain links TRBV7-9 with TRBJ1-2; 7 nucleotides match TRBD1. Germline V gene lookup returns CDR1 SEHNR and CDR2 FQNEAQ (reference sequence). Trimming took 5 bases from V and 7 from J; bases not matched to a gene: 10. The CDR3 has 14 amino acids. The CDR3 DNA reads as TGTGCCAGCAGCGTAAGACAGGGAGGGCTTGGCTACACCTTC. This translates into CASSVRQGGLGYTF.

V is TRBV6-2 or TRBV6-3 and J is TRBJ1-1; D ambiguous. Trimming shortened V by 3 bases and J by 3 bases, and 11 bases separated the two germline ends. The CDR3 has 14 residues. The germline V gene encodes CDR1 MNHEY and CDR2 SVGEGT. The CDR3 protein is CASSYQKSDTEAFF. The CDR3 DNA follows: TGTGCCAGCAGTTATCAAAAATCCGACACTGAAGCTTTCTTT.

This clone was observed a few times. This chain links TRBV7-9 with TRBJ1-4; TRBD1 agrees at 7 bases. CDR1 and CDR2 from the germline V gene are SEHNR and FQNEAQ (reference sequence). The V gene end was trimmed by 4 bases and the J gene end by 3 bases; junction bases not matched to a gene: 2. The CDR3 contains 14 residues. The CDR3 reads CASSYRGSNEKLFF. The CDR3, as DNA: TGTGCCAGCAGCTACAGGGGTTCTAATGAAAAACTGTTTTTT.

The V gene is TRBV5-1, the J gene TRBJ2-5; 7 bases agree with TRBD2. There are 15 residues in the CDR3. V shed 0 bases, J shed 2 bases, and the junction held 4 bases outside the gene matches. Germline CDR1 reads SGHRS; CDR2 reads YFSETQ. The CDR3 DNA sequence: TGCGCCAGCAGCTTGGGACTAGCTACGCAAGAGACCCAGTACTTC. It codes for CASSLGLATQETQYF.

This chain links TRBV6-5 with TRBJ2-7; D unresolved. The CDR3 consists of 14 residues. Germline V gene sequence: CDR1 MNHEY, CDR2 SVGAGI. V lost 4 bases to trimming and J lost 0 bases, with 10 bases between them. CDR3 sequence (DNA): TGTGCCAGCAGTTCGGACGGCAGCTCCTACGAGCAGTACTTC. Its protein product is CASSSDGSSYEQYF.

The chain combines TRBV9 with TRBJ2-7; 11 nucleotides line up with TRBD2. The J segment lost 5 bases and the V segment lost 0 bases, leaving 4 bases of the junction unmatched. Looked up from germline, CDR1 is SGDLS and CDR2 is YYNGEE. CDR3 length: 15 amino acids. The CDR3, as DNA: TGTGCCAGCAGCGTAGTAGCGGGGGGGCTCCACGAGCAGTACTTC. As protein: CASSVVAGGLHEQYF.

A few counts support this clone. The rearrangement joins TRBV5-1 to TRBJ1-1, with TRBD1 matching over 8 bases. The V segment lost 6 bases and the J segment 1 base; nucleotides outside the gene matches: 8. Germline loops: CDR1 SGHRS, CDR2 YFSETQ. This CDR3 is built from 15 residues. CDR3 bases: TGCGCCAGCAACCCTGGACAGGGCTGGAACACTGAAGCTTTCTTT. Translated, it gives CASNPGQGWNTEAFF.

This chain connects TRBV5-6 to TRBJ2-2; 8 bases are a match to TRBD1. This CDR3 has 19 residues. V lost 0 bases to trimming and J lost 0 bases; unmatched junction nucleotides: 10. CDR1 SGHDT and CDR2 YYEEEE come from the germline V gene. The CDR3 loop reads CASSLGRDRIRANTGELFF. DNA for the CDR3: TGTGCCAGCAGCTTGGGCAGGGACAGGATACGCGCGAACACCGGGGAGCTGTTTTTT.

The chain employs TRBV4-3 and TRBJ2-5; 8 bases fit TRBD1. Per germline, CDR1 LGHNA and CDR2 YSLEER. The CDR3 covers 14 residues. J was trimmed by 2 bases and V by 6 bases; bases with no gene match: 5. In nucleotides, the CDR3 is TGCGCCAGCAGTCGGACAGGGCTACAAGAGACCCAGTACTTC. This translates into CASSRTGLQETQYF.

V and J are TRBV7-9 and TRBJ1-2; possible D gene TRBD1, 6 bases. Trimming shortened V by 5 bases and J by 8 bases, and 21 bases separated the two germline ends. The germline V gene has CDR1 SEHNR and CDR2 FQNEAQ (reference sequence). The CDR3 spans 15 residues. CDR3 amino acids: CASSPGGGPVGGYTF. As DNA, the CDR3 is TGTGCCAGCAGCCCCGGGGGGGGCCCAGTCGGGGGCTACACCTTC.

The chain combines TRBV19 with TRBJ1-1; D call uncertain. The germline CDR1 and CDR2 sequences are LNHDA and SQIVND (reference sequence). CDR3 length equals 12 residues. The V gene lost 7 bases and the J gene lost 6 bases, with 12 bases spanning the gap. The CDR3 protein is CASKTRRAEAFF. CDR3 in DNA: TGTGCCAGTAAGACGAGGCGGGCTGAAGCTTTCTTT.